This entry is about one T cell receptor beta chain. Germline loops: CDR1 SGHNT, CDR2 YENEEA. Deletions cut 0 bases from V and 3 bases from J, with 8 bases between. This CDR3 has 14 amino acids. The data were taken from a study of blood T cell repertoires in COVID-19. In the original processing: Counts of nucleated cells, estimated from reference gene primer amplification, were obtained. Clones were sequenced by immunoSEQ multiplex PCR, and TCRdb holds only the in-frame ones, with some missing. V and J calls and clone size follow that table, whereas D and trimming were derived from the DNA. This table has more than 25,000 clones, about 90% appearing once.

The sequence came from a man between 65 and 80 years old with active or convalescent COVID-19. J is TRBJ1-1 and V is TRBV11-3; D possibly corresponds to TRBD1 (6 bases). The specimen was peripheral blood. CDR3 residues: CASSLDRGDTEAFF. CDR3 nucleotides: TGTGCCAGCAGCTTAGACAGGGGAGACACTGAAGCTTTCTTT.